This TCR beta chain was identified during a study of blood T cells in healthy people across ages. Whole-study results and caveats: Estimates of diversity drawn from one million T cells were considered underestimates.

PCR was performed a second time for roughly 7 to 11 cycles using a sample-barcoded 5' primer and a J-beta primer mix. A template-switch adaptor that had 12 random nucleotides put a tag on each cDNA molecule. MiXCR was run by TCRdb on the 5' RACE reads, yielding one entry per CDR3 protein. The sample contains 1.5 million to 2 million distinct CDR3 sequences, 25% to 30% of which appear only once. At least ten counts were recorded for this clonotype. Its specificity is unknown. This CDR3 spans 15 amino acids. V shed 3 bases and J shed 0 bases, with 15 bases lying between them. CDR1 and CDR2 (germline): DFQATT, SNEGSKA (reference sequence). For every donor, a draw yielded about 10 milliliters of peripheral blood.

The chain employs TRBV20-1 and TRBJ2-7, with TRBD1 as a possible D gene (5 bases). Material: blood. The receptor's source is a woman in her twenties or thirties in good health. This CDR3 is CSASNQDTPSYEQYF. In DNA form, the CDR3 reads TGCAGTGCTAGTAATCAGGACACGCCCTCCTACGAGCAGTACTTC.